This entry describes one T cell receptor (beta chain). Antigen specificity is unknown. These data come from a study of Ad26.COV2.S vaccination and SARS-CoV-2 variants. Turning to the study itself: Intramuscular Ad26.COV2.S at 5x10^10 or 1x10^11 viral particles. Study results and limitations: Vaccinees and placebo recipients showed similar non-spike TCR breadth. The authors reported substantial breadth in spike-specific CD8+ and CD4+ T cell responses after vaccination.

V was clipped by 6 bases and J by 4 bases; unmatched bases: 10. Germline values: CDR1 MDHEN, CDR2 SYDVKM. The CDR3 loop spans 17 amino acids. Sequenced by immunoSEQ multiplex PCR; TCRdb stores in-frame clones only, minus some. The repertoire holds approximately 460,000 clones, with roughly 87% as singletons. The treatment here: roughly 19 received Ad26.COV2.S at low or high dose, single or two shots; a few received placebo; per-sample allocation not given. Repertoires come from day 63 after the first vaccine or placebo injection. This sample comprised peripheral blood, obtained in a trial of Ad26.COV2.S vaccine versus placebo. This clonotype originated in a person aged 18-60 years who received the Ad26.COV2.S COVID-19 vaccine or a placebo. This chain joins TRBV28 and TRBJ2-1, with TRBD1 matching 12 bases. The CDR3 DNA is TGTGCCAGCAGCTCCGGGACAGGGGGCTTGGGGTACAATGAGCAGTTCTTC. It specifies CASSSGTGGLGYNEQFF.